These 21 T cell receptor beta chains originate from one sample sequenced in a study of T cell repertoires in cytomegalovirus infection. Their recognized antigens are unknown. TCRdb recomputed calls from the reads with MiXCR, one row per CDR3 protein. The sample has 110,000 to 150,000 distinct CDR3 sequences, about 32% seen once; the top ten hold about 50%. The sample was CD8+ T cells from cultured PBMCs, taken from culture after CMV antigen stimulation. Every receptor here comes from a human donor in good health (CMV status not recorded). Some clones in this sample may be carry-over from other donors' samples.

This clonotype was seen a few times. The rearrangement links TRBV28 to TRBJ1-1; weak D call: TRBD1 (6 bases). V was pared by 1 base and J by 0 bases, with 12 bases between. CDR1 is MDHEN and CDR2 is SYDVKM in the germline V gene. CDR3 length: 16 residues. In DNA, the CDR3 is TGTGCCAGCAGTTTATACCCGGGGGGGCTGAACACTGAAGCTTTCTTT. Protein product: CASSLYPGGLNTEAFF.

V is TRBV9 and J is TRBJ2-1, with TRBD1 matching 11 bases. The CDR3 consists of 17 residues. V lost 0 bases and J lost 10; bases outside the gene matches: 12. The germline V gene encodes CDR1 SGDLS and CDR2 YYNGEE. CDR3: CASSVVISDRGREEQFF. The DNA of the CDR3 is TGTGCCAGCAGCGTAGTAATTTCGGACAGGGGGCGGGAGGAGCAGTTCTTC.

This clonotype appeared a few times. The CDR3 loop reads CASSLTPTYEQYF. The DNA for the CDR3 is TGTGCCAGCAGTCTGACTCCGACCTACGAGCAGTACTTC. The chain recombines TRBV27 with TRBJ2-7, with unresolved D. V was pared by 5 bases and J by 2 bases, with 10 bases between. This CDR3 has 13 residues. The germline gives CDR1 MNHEY, CDR2 SMNVEV (reference sequence).

This clonotype was found a few times. The chain couples TRBV27 to TRBJ2-5; 7 positions match TRBD2. Trimming at V came to 5 bases and at J to 9 bases, leaving 18 bases not matched to a gene. This CDR3 has 16 amino acids. The germline CDR1 and CDR2 sequences are MNHEY and SMNVEV (reference sequence). In DNA form, the CDR3 reads TGTGCCAGCAGTGAGATCTTTCGGGGAGGGGACGAGCCCCAGTACTTC. The encoded protein is CASSEIFRGGDEPQYF.

The chain carries TRBV2 and TRBJ2-7; 10 bases map to TRBD2. Germline lookup yields CDR1 SNHLY and CDR2 FYNNEI. CDR3 length: 18 amino acids. The V gene end was trimmed by 5 bases and the J gene end by 5 bases; junction bases not matched to a gene: 18. The CDR3 loop is CASSTTTGERGGFHEQYF. The CDR3 DNA reads as TGTGCCAGCAGTACCACCACTGGAGAGCGGGGGGGCTTCCACGAGCAGTACTTC. Filled out from reference TRBV2 and TRBJ2-7, the complete variable domain reads EPEVTQTPSHQVTQMGQEVILRCVPISNHLYFYWYRQILGQKVEFLVSFYNNEISEKSEIFDDQFSVERPDGSNFTLKIRSTKLEDSAMYFCASSTTTGERGGFHEQYFGPGTRLTVT.

This sequence joins TRBV4-1 and TRBJ1-6, with a weak D call TRBD1 (5 bases). V lost 4 bases and J lost 7, with 11 bases in between. The CDR3 spans 14 residues. Per germline, CDR1 MGHRA and CDR2 YSYEKL. The DNA of the CDR3 is TGCGCCAGCAGCCTCCTACAGGAAAATTCACCCCTCCACTTT. This codes for CASSLLQENSPLHF.

This sequence joins TRBV7-9 and TRBJ2-7; D gene unclear. Trimming removed 2 bases at V and 3 bases at J, with 8 bases between. The germline CDR1 and CDR2 sequences are SEHNR and FQNEAQ (reference sequence). This CDR3 has 13 residues. CDR3: CASSLKQIYEQYF. The CDR3 bases are TGTGCCAGCAGCTTAAAACAGATCTACGAGCAGTACTTC.

This clonotype was counted between two and nine times. This chain joins TRBV12-3 or TRBV12-4 and TRBJ2-2, with TRBD2 identical over 15 bases. The CDR3 consists of 15 residues. V was pared by 6 bases and J by 10 bases, with 6 bases of the junction left unmatched. The CDR3 is CASSPGTSGGKELFF. As DNA, the CDR3 is TGTGCCAGCAGCCCAGGGACTAGCGGGGGGAAGGAGCTGTTTTTT.

This rearrangement joins TRBV6-1 to TRBJ2-5; D is unresolved. CDR1 is MNHNS, CDR2 SASEGT, per germline. Trimming took 7 bases from V and 0 from J, leaving 6 bases between them. The CDR3 has 12 residues. The CDR3 DNA reads TGTGCCAGCATCGGCTACCAAGAGACCCAGTACTTC. This encodes CASIGYQETQYF.

The table lists this clonotype with a few counts. V is TRBV27 and J is TRBJ1-1, with 7 bases that match TRBD1. The germline V gene has CDR1 MNHEY and CDR2 SMNVEV (reference sequence). The length of the CDR3 is 16 residues. V was clipped by 5 bases and J by 1 base; unmatched bases: 10. CDR3 nucleotide sequence: TGTGCCAGCAGTCCATTTATGGGACAGCAGAACACTGAAGCTTTCTTT. This gives the protein CASSPFMGQQNTEAFF.

CDR3 protein: CSVETTGSYEQYF. DNA of the CDR3: TGCAGCGTTGAAACCACAGGGAGTTACGAGCAGTACTTC. The rearrangement joins TRBV29-1 to TRBJ2-7, with a possible D match to TRBD1 (6 bases). V was clipped by 2 bases and J by 4 bases, with 12 bases between them. The CDR3 contains 13 residues. Germline CDR1 SQVTM, CDR2 ANQGSEA.

This clonotype was counted at least ten times. V gene TRBV28 combines with J gene TRBJ2-6; D gene ambiguous. V lost 7 bases and J lost 0, with 10 bases in between. Germline assignment: CDR1 MDHEN and CDR2 SYDVKM. There are 15 residues in the CDR3. The CDR3 is CASTDPGSGANVLTF. In nucleotides, the CDR3 is TGTGCCAGCACTGACCCGGGCTCTGGGGCCAACGTCCTGACTTTC.

This rearrangement joins TRBV7-6 to TRBJ2-1; 9 positions match TRBD1. Germline V gene lookup returns CDR1 SGHVS and CDR2 FNYEAQ. The CDR3 contains 15 residues. Losses at the gene ends were 5 bases for V and 9 bases for J; bases not matched to a gene: 11. Written as DNA, the CDR3 is TGTGCCAGCAGCGACTCCGGGACAGGGTTAGGTGAGCAGTTCTTC. Its translation is CASSDSGTGLGEQFF.

This chain links TRBV28 with TRBJ1-5; D is perhaps TRBD1 (6 bases). The CDR3 consists of 16 residues. Germline V lookup: CDR1 MDHEN, CDR2 SYDVKM. The V end lost 7 bases, the J end lost 3 bases, and 19 bases lay between the germline ends. The CDR3 region is CASTQFRTGSNQPQHF. Written as DNA, the CDR3 is TGTGCCAGCACCCAATTTCGAACAGGGTCCAATCAGCCCCAGCATTTT.

The gene calls are TRBV7-6 and TRBJ2-6, with D uncertain. This CDR3 comprises 13 residues. Germline CDR1 and CDR2: SGHVS and FNYEAQ. Trimming cost V 5 bases and J 4 bases, with 6 bases left between them. The CDR3 DNA reads as TGTGCCAGCAGCCCACGGGGGGCCAACGTCCTGACTTTC. As protein: CASSPRGANVLTF.

The genes are TRBV6-1 and TRBJ2-6, with D uncertain. Germline-derived CDR1 and CDR2 are MNHNS and SASEGT. This CDR3 contains 16 residues. Trimming removed 6 bases at V and 0 bases at J, with 12 bases between. CDR3 in amino acids: CASSRFGLSGANVLTF. CDR3 DNA: TGTGCCAGCAGCCGATTTGGCCTCTCTGGGGCCAACGTCCTGACTTTC.

This clonotype was picked up a small number of times. V usage is TRBV7-8 and J usage is TRBJ2-1; TRBD2 agrees at 10 bases. V lost 2 bases and J lost 2; bases outside the gene matches: 3. The germline gives CDR1 SGHVS, CDR2 FQNEAQ. The CDR3 spans 16 residues. CDR3 in amino acids: CASSLSLAGAYNEQFF. Here the CDR3 DNA reads TGTGCCAGCAGCTTAAGTCTAGCGGGGGCCTACAATGAGCAGTTCTTC.

This sequence joins TRBV7-9 and TRBJ2-3; TRBD1 might be the D (6 bases). The CDR3 totals 14 residues. Between the trimmed V and J ends, which lost 3 bases and 5 bases, there was a span of 12 bases. The germline gives CDR1 SEHNR, CDR2 FQNEAQ (reference sequence). The chain's CDR3 is CASSFEGGGDTQYF. The CDR3 bases are TGTGCCAGCAGCTTCGAAGGGGGTGGAGATACGCAGTATTTT. The whole variable domain, filled in from reference TRBV7-9 and TRBJ2-3, reads DTGVSQNPRHKITKRGQNVTFRCDPISEHNRLYWYRQTLGQGPEFLTYFQNEAQLEKSRLLSDRFSAERPKGSFSTLEIQRTEQGDSAMYLCASSFEGGGDTQYFGPGTRLTVL.

The chain is built from TRBV7-3 and TRBJ1-2; D might be TRBD1 (5 bases). CDR3 length: 15 residues. Germline V gene data show CDR1 as SGHTA and CDR2 as FQGTGA. Trimming left V 1 base short and J 4 bases short, with 13 bases between. CDR3 sequence (DNA): TGTGCCAGCAGCTTAAATCCAGGGCTAGGCTATGGCTACACCTTC. As protein: CASSLNPGLGYGYTF.

V is TRBV12-3 or TRBV12-4 and J is TRBJ2-1; D remains ambiguous. V dropped 3 bases and J dropped 1 base, with 10 bases sitting between them. This CDR3 region has 15 residues. CDR3 loop: CASSFGEPSYNEQFF. The DNA of the CDR3 is TGTGCCAGCAGTTTCGGTGAGCCTTCCTACAATGAGCAGTTCTTC.

In DNA form, the CDR3 reads TGTGCCAGCAGCTTTGACCTCGGCCCAGAGACCCAGTACTTC. This encodes CASSFDLGPETQYF. This sequence joins TRBV7-9 and TRBJ2-5, with D hard to call. This CDR3 spans 14 amino acids. Per germline, CDR1 SEHNR and CDR2 FQNEAQ (reference sequence). With 3 bases removed from V and 4 bases from J, the gap between germline ends came to 12 bases.